The 27 T cell receptor beta chains reported below all come from one sample, sequenced in a study of T cell repertoires in cytomegalovirus infection. MiXCR was run by TCRdb on the reads, yielding one entry per CDR3 protein. The sample contains around 450,000 distinct CDR3 sequences, about 11% of which appear only once. Material: PBMCs. All receptors derive from a human donor in good health (CMV status not recorded). Some clones in this sample may be carry-over from other donors' samples.

This clonotype was counted at least ten times. The chain carries TRBV6-1 and TRBJ2-7; possibly TRBD2 for D (6 bases). There are 14 residues in the CDR3. The V end lost 7 bases, the J end lost 0 bases, and 13 bases lay between the germline ends. Germline V gene sequence: CDR1 MNHNS, CDR2 SASEGT. For the CDR3, the DNA is TGTGCCAGCAAGATACGGGGGAACTCCTACGAGCAGTACTTC. The encoded protein is CASKIRGNSYEQYF.

This clonotype was seen a few times. Here the CDR3 reads CASRRGRASGPSSYNEQFF. CDR3 in DNA: TGTGCCAGCAGACGTGGGAGGGCTAGCGGGCCGAGCTCCTACAATGAGCAGTTCTTC. V gene TRBV7-9 combines with J gene TRBJ2-1, with 8 bases matching TRBD2. With 6 bases clipped from V and 0 bases from J, the junction kept 16 bases outside the gene matches. The CDR3 has 19 amino acids. Looked up from germline, CDR1 is SEHNR and CDR2 is FQNEAQ (reference sequence).

In this sample, this clonotype turned up many times. This chain uses TRBV19 with TRBJ1-1; a weak D match, TRBD1 (6 bases). Between the trimmed V and J ends, which lost 5 bases and 7 bases, there was a span of 17 bases. The CDR3 totals 14 residues. The germline V gene has CDR1 LNHDA and CDR2 SQIVND (reference sequence). The CDR3 spells CASSSDRWFNEAFF. Here the CDR3 DNA reads TGTGCCAGTAGTTCCGACAGGTGGTTCAATGAAGCTTTCTTT.

This clonotype was seen at least ten times. V gene TRBV6-1 combines with J gene TRBJ2-1; the match to TRBD2 covers 10 bases. The CDR3 has 19 amino acids. The ends lost 5 bases at V and 0 bases at J; junction bases unmatched: 13. Germline V gene lookup returns CDR1 MNHNS and CDR2 SASEGT. CDR3 amino acids: CASSTPTSGKSFSYNEQFF. DNA of the CDR3: TGTGCCAGCAGTACCCCCACTAGCGGGAAATCTTTCTCCTACAATGAGCAGTTCTTC.

This clonotype was recorded many times. This chain links TRBV19 with TRBJ2-1, with D hard to call. This CDR3 region has 15 residues. CDR1 and CDR2 from the germline V gene are LNHDA and SQIVND (reference sequence). With 1 base removed from V and 3 bases from J, the gap between germline ends came to 10 bases. Here the CDR3 DNA reads TGTGCCAGTAGTATAGCAAGACGGATCTACAATGAGCAGTTCTTC. Translating it yields CASSIARRIYNEQFF.

This clonotype was observed at least ten times. This chain joins TRBV27 and TRBJ1-4; 7 nucleotides align to TRBD1. The germline gives CDR1 MNHEY, CDR2 SMNVEV (reference sequence). CDR3 length equals 17 residues. Trimming took 6 bases from V and 6 from J; bases not matched to a gene: 16. CDR3 sequence reads: CASSWRETGPPDEKLFF. In DNA form, the CDR3 reads TGTGCCAGCAGCTGGAGGGAGACAGGGCCTCCCGATGAAAAACTGTTTTTT.

This clonotype came up many times. The genes are TRBV6-6 and TRBJ2-2; tentatively, D is TRBD1 (6 bases). CDR1 is MNHNY and CDR2 is SVGAGI in the germline V gene (reference sequence). The CDR3 covers 14 residues. V was cut by 2 bases and J by 7 bases, with 11 bases left in between. The DNA for the CDR3 is TGTGCCAGCAGTTACCTACAGGGAATCGGGGAGCTGTTTTTT. Translation gives CASSYLQGIGELFF.

This clonotype was seen only a few times. V is TRBV19 and J is TRBJ2-2, with a weak D call TRBD2 (5 bases). The germline V gene has CDR1 LNHDA and CDR2 SQIVND (reference sequence). This CDR3 spans 19 amino acids. Between the trimmed V and J ends, which lost 6 bases and 0 bases, there was a span of 23 bases. The CDR3 protein is CASSPSRARDYANTGELFF. The CDR3 nucleotides read TGTGCCAGTAGCCCATCCCGGGCCCGAGACTACGCGAACACCGGGGAGCTGTTTTTT.

This clonotype was detected ten times or more. J is TRBJ2-1 and V is TRBV20-1, with D perhaps matching TRBD2 (5 bases). CDR1 and CDR2 from the germline V gene are DFQATT and SNEGSKA (reference sequence). The CDR3 is 12 residues long. With 2 bases removed from V and 9 bases from J, the gap between germline ends came to 11 bases. The CDR3 bases are TGCAGTGCTAGAACGGGAATCTTTGAGCAGTTCTTC. Translation gives CSARTGIFEQFF.

This clonotype was detected many times. This chain connects TRBV5-1 to TRBJ2-7; D is ambiguous. V was pared by 4 bases and J by 3 bases, with 17 bases between. The germline CDR1 and CDR2 sequences are SGHRS and YFSETQ. This CDR3 contains 15 residues. The CDR3 here is CASSPPGLRNYEQYF. The CDR3 nucleotides read TGCGCCAGCAGCCCCCCGGGTTTAAGAAACTACGAGCAGTACTTC.

The table lists this clonotype with a few counts. V is TRBV28 and J is TRBJ2-2; weak D call: TRBD2 (6 bases). This CDR3 spans 16 amino acids. The germline CDR1 and CDR2 sequences are MDHEN and SYDVKM. Deletions cut 5 bases from V and 7 bases from J, with 20 bases between. CDR3 nucleotide sequence: TGTGCCAGCAGTCCCCTTGACGGGGAGGCTGGCGGGGAGCTGTTTTTT. Encoded protein: CASSPLDGEAGGELFF.

This clonotype came up a few times. The CDR3 region has the DNA TGTGCCAGCACGGCCAGGGGCGGGAGGGGATACAATGAGCAGTTCTTC. Amino acid sequence: CASTARGGRGYNEQFF. The chain carries TRBV25-1 and TRBJ2-1, with TRBD2 identical over 9 bases. The trim removed 7 bases at V and 4 bases at J, leaving 11 bases unmatched. CDR1 is MGHDK, CDR2 SYGVNS, per germline. The CDR3 is 16 amino acids.

About this clonotype: Being one base from a much bigger clone, this may be a read error. CDR3 amino acids: CASRPGVVADTQYF. In DNA form, the CDR3 reads TGTGCCAGCCGCCCAGGGGTTGTGGCAGATACGCAGTATTTT. The chain is built from TRBV6-5 and TRBJ2-3, with D perhaps matching TRBD1 (6 bases). The CDR3 is made up of 14 amino acids. In germline, CDR1 is MNHEY, CDR2 SVGAGI. V was shortened by 8 bases and J by 4 bases, with 16 bases between the two germline ends.

This clonotype came up a few times. The V gene is TRBV20-1, the J gene TRBJ1-1, with a weak D call TRBD1 (5 bases). From germline, CDR1 is DFQATT and CDR2 SNEGSKA (reference sequence). Trimming stripped 5 bases from V and 10 bases from J, with 17 bases between. The CDR3 is 12 residues long. The CDR3 loop reads CSAPPGPESAFF. CDR3 in DNA: TGCAGTGCTCCCCCGGGGCCCGAGTCAGCTTTCTTT.

This rearrangement joins TRBV5-6 to TRBJ1-2; 9 bases are shared with TRBD1. The CDR3 has 14 amino acids. Germline loops: CDR1 SGHDT, CDR2 YYEEEE. The trim removed 7 bases at V and 4 bases at J, leaving 8 bases unmatched. CDR3 bases: TGTGCCAGCGGCAGACAGGGGGTTAGCTATGGCTACACCTTC. Amino acid sequence: CASGRQGVSYGYTF.

This clonotype has at least ten counts. The V and J genes are TRBV12-3 or TRBV12-4 and TRBJ1-6; 7 positions match TRBD1. This CDR3 comprises 14 residues. Trimming removed 6 bases from V and 13 bases from J; junction bases left unmatched: 12. CDR3 coding DNA: TGTGCCAGCAGAAGAGGACAGGATCGCGCCCCCCTCCACTTT. This codes for CASRRGQDRAPLHF.

This clonotype was detected ten times or more. V usage is TRBV12-3 or TRBV12-4 and J usage is TRBJ2-2; TRBD1 might be the D (6 bases). Trimming shortened V by 6 bases and J by 6 bases, and 14 bases separated the two germline ends. This CDR3 comprises 14 residues. The CDR3 DNA reads TGTGCCAGCAGCCGTCAAACAGGGTCCGGGGAGCTGTTTTTT. Residues: CASSRQTGSGELFF.

This clonotype was observed at least ten times. This rearrangement joins TRBV23-1 to TRBJ2-5; D gene ambiguous. Being an ORF, TRBV23-1 has a function that is uncertain. The CDR3 contains 14 residues. With 8 bases removed from V and 5 bases from J, the gap between germline ends came to 18 bases. Written as DNA, the CDR3 is TGCGCCAGCCCCGAGAAGACCCTAGGGGAGACCCAGTACTTC. Protein sequence: CASPEKTLGETQYF.

In its sample, this clonotype was seen a few times. The chain combines TRBV11-2 with TRBJ2-7; D may match TRBD1 or TRBD2 (5 bases each). CDR1 and CDR2 from the germline V gene are SGHAT and FQNNGV. The V gene lost 5 bases and the J gene lost 2 bases, with 13 bases spanning the gap. The CDR3 is made up of 14 amino acids. CDR3 protein: CASSAGTVAYEQYF. CDR3 DNA: TGTGCCAGCAGCGCCGGGACGGTTGCCTACGAGCAGTACTTC.

Ten or more counts support this clonotype. V is TRBV7-9 and J is TRBJ1-5; D is possibly TRBD1 (6 bases). Germline-derived CDR1 and CDR2 are SEHNR and FQNEAQ (reference sequence). The V end lost 4 bases, the J end lost 4 bases, and 11 bases lay between the germline ends. The CDR3 sequence is 14 residues long. The chain's CDR3 is CASSSRGSNQPQHF. CDR3 DNA: TGTGCCAGCAGCTCGAGGGGGAGTAATCAGCCCCAGCATTTT.

This clonotype was picked up many times. The V call is TRBV7-3, the J call TRBJ1-1; tentative D call: TRBD1 (5 bases). Germline CDR1 is SGHTA and CDR2 is FQGTGA. This CDR3 is built from 14 residues. Trimming took off 5 bases at V and 1 base at J, with 11 bases between the two ends. The CDR3 coding sequence is TGTGCCAGCAGCCCGGGGGTTGCGAACACTGAAGCTTTCTTT. Amino acid sequence: CASSPGVANTEAFF. The full variable domain, rest sourced from reference TRBV7-3 and TRBJ1-1, is GAGVSQTPSNKVTEKGKYVELRCDPISGHTALYWYRQSLGQGPEFLIYFQGTGAADDSGLPNDRFFAVRPEGSVSTLKIQRTERGDSAVYLCASSPGVANTEAFFGQGTRLTVV.

This clonotype was counted a few times. The J gene is TRBJ1-5, the V gene TRBV28; D unclear. Trimming took 7 bases from V and 5 from J, leaving 12 bases between them. CDR1 is MDHEN and CDR2 is SYDVKM in the germline V gene. This CDR3 is 13 amino acids long. CDR3 amino acids: CASTPAVYQPQHF. The CDR3 region has the DNA TGTGCCAGCACCCCTGCCGTGTATCAGCCCCAGCATTTT.

This clonotype was counted a few times. The rearrangement joins TRBV12-3 or TRBV12-4 to TRBJ1-1, with TRBD1 identical over 7 bases. Unmatched junction bases numbered 9, after V lost 7 bases and J lost 4 bases. The CDR3 covers 14 residues. The CDR3 nucleotides read TGTGCCAGCACCGTGACAGGGACCGTCACTGAAGCTTTCTTT. Translated, it gives CASTVTGTVTEAFF.

This clonotype was counted many times. The V gene is TRBV2, the J gene TRBJ2-1; D remains ambiguous. Germline values: CDR1 SNHLY, CDR2 FYNNEI. The CDR3 extends over 14 amino acids. V was shortened by 5 bases and J by 9 bases, with 17 bases between the two germline ends. The CDR3 is CASSLTKSLGEQFF. As DNA, the CDR3 is TGTGCCAGCAGTCTCACGAAGAGTCTGGGTGAGCAGTTCTTC.

This clonotype has more than one count but fewer than ten. The chain combines TRBV29-1 with TRBJ2-1; TRBD2 aligns across 8 bases. CDR1 SQVTM and CDR2 ANQGSEA come from the germline V gene. The CDR3 has 12 residues. V dropped 3 bases and J dropped 6; count of bases not matched to a gene: 1. CDR3 DNA sequence: TGCAGCGTTGACGGGGGGGCCAATGAGCAGTTCTTC. Protein sequence: CSVDGGANEQFF.

The chain carries TRBV28 and TRBJ2-7; tentative D call: TRBD2 (5 bases). This CDR3 contains 13 residues. In germline, CDR1 is MDHEN, CDR2 SYDVKM. In nucleotides, the CDR3 is TGTGACCCCGGGGAGTCGGGCTCCTACGAGCAGTACTTC. Amino acid sequence: CDPGESGSYEQYF.

The table lists this clonotype with many counts. CDR3 in amino acids: CASSQELDAQREQYF. The CDR3 nucleotides read TGCGCCAGCAGCCAAGAATTAGATGCCCAGCGCGAGCAGTACTTC. The chain employs TRBV4-1 and TRBJ2-7; no firm D call. Germline CDR1 MGHRA, CDR2 YSYEKL. V was clipped by 0 bases and J by 6 bases, with 15 bases between them. This CDR3 is 15 amino acids long.